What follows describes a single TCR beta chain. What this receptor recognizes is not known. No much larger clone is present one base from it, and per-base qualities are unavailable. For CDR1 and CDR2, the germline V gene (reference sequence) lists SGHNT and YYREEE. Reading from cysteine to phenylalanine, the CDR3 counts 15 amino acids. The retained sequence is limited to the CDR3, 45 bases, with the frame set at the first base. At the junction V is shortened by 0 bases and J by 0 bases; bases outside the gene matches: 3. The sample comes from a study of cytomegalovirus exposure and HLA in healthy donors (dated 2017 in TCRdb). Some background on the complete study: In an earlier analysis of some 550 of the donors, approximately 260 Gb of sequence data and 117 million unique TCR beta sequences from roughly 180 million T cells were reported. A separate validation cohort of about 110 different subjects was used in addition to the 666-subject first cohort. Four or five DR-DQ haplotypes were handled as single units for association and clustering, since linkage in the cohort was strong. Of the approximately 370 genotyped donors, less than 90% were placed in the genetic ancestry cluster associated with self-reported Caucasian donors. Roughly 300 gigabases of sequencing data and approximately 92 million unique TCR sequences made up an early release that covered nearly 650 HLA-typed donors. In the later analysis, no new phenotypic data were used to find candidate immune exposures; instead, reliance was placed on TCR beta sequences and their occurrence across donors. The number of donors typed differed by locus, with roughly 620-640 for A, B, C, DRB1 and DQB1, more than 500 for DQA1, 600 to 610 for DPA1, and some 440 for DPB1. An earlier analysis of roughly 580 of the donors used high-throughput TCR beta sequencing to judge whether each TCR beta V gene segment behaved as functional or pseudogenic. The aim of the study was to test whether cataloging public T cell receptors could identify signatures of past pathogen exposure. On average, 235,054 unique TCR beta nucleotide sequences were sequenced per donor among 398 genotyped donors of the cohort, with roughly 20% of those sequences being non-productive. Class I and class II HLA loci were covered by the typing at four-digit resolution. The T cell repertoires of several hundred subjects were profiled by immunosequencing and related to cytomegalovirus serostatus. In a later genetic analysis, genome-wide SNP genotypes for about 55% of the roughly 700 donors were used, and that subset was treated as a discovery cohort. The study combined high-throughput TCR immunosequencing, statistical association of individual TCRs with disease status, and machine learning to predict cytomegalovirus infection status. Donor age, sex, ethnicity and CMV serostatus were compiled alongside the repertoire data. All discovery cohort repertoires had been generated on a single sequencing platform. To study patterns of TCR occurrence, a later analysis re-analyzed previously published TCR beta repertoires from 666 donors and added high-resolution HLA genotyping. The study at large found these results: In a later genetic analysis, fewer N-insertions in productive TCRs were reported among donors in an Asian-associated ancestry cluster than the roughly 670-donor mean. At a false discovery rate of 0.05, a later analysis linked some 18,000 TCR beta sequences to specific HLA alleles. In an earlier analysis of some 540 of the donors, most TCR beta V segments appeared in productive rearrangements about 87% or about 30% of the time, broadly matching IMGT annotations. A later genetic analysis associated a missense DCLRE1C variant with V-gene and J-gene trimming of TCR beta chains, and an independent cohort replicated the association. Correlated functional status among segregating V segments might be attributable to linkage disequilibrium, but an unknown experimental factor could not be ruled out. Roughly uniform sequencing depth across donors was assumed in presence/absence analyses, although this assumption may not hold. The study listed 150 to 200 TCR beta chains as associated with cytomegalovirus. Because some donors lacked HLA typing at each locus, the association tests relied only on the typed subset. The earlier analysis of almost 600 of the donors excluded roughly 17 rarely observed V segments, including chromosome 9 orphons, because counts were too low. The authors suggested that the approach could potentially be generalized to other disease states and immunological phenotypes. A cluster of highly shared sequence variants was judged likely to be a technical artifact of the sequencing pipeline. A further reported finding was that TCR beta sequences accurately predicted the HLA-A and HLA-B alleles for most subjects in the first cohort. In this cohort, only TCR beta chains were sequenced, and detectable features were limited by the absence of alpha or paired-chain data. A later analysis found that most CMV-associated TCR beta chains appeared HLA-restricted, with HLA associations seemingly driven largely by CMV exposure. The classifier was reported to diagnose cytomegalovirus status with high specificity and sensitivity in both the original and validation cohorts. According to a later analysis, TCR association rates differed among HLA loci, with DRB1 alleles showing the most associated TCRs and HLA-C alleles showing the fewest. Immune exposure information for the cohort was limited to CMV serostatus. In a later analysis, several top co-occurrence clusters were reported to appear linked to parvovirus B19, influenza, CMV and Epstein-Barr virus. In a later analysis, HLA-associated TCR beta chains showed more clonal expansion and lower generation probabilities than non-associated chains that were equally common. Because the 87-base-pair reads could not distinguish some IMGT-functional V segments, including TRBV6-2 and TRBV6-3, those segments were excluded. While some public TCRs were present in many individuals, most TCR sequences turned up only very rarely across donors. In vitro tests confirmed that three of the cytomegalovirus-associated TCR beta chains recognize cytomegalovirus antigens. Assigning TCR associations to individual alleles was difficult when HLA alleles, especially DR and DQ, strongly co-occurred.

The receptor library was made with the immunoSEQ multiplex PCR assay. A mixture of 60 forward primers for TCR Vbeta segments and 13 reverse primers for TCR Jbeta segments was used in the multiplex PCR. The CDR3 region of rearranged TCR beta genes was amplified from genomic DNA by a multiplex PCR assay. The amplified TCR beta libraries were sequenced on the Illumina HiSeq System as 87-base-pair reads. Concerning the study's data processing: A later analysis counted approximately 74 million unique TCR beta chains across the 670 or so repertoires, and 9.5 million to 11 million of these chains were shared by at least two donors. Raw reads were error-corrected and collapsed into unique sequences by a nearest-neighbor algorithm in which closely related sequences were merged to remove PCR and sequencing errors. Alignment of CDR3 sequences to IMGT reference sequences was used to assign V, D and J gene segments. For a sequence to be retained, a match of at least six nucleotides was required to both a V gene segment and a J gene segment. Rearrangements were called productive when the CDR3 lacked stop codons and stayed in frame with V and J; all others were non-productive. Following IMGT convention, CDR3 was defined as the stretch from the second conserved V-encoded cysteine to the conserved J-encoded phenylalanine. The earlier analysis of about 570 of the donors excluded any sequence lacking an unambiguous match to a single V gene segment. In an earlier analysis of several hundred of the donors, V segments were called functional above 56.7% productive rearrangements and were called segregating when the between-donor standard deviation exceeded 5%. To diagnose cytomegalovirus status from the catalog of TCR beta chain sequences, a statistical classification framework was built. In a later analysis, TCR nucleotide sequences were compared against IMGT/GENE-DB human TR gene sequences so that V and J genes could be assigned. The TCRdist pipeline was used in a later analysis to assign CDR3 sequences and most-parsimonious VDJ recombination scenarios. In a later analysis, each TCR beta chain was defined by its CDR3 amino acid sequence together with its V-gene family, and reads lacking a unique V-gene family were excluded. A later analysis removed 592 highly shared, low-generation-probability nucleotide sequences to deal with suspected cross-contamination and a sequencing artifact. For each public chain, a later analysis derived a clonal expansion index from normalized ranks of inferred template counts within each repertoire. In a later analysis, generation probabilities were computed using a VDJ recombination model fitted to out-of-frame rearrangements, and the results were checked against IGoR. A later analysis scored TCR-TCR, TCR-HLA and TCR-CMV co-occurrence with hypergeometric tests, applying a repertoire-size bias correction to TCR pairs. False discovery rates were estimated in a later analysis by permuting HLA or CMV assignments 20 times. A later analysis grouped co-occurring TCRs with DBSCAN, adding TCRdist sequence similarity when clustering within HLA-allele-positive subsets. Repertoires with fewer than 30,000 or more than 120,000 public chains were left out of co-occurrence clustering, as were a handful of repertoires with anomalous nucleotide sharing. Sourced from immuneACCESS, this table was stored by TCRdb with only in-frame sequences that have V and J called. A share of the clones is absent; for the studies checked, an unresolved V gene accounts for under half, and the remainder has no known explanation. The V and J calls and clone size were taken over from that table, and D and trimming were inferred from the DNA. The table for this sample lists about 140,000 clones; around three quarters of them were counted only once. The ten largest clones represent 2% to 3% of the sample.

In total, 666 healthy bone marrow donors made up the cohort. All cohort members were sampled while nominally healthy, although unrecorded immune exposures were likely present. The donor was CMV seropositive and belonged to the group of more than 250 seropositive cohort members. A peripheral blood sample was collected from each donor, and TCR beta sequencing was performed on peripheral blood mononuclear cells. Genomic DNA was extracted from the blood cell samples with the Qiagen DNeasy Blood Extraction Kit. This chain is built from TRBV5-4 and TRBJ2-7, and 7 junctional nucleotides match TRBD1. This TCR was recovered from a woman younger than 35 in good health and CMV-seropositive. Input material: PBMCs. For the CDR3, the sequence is CASSLAGQFSYEQYF. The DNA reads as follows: TGTGCCAGCAGCTTGGCGGGACAGTTCTCCTACGAGCAGTACTTC.